One and the same sample provided the 27 T cell receptor beta chains below, sequenced in a study of regulatory T cells in long-lasting Graves disease. To make TCR beta libraries, researchers used iRepertoire HTBI primers and Arm-PCR of CDR3 regions. TCRdb redid the calling of the multiplex PCR reads with MiXCR, one entry per CDR3 protein. Found here are just over 600,000 distinct CDR3 sequences, less than 20% of them singletons; the top ten hold 15% to 20%. Noted time point: newly diagnosed GD, antithyroid drugs for less than 3 months. From RNA extracted from PBMCs, the TCR library was made. This sample was also put to use in a study of T cells in Graves' hyperthyroidism and ophthalmopathy.

Sequenced here: peripheral blood mononuclear cells (PBMCs), sampled at new diagnosis, from a patient treated with antithyroid drugs. The source is a woman in her twenties or thirties with Graves disease.

This clonotype occurred a few times. DNA of the CDR3: TGTGCCAGCAGCACGCAACCGACAGGGTCTGGAAACACCATATATTTT. It is translated as CASSTQPTGSGNTIYF. The chain carries TRBV7-2 and TRBJ1-3, with 7 bases matching TRBD1. The germline CDR1 and CDR2 sequences are SGHTA and FQGNSA. The CDR3 runs to 16 residues. Trimming removed 5 bases from V and 1 base from J; junction bases left unmatched: 8.

This clonotype was counted at least ten times. The V and J genes are TRBV2 and TRBJ2-7; D possibly corresponds to TRBD1 (6 bases). V lost 5 bases to trimming and J lost 3 bases, with 11 bases between them. Germline loops: CDR1 SNHLY, CDR2 FYNNEI. The CDR3 covers 13 residues. The CDR3 here is CASSQGPYYEQYF. The DNA of the CDR3 is TGTGCCAGCAGTCAGGGGCCGTACTACGAGCAGTACTTC.

The rearrangement joins TRBV27 to TRBJ1-2; no clear D. V was clipped by 7 bases and J by 3 bases, with 15 bases between them. The CDR3 extends over 14 amino acids. Germline CDR1 is MNHEY and CDR2 is SMNVEV (reference sequence). CDR3 in amino acids: CASKHQGSDYGYTF. Here the CDR3 DNA reads TGTGCCAGCAAGCATCAAGGGAGTGACTATGGCTACACCTTC.

This clonotype has a count of ten or more. The chain employs TRBV28 and TRBJ1-2; D remains ambiguous. This CDR3 is built from 14 residues. Deletions cut 2 bases from V and 6 bases from J, with 13 bases between. Germline CDR1 MDHEN, CDR2 SYDVKM. The CDR3 DNA reads as TGTGCCAGCAGTTTAGGAAGGATAGGGAATGGCTACACCTTC. It codes for CASSLGRIGNGYTF.

This clonotype has more than one count but fewer than ten. The chain is built from TRBV20-1 and TRBJ1-2; D may be TRBD1 (5 bases). From germline, CDR1 is DFQATT and CDR2 SNEGSKA (reference sequence). V lost 6 bases to trimming and J lost 3 bases, with 14 bases between them. The CDR3 loop spans 13 amino acids. The CDR3 DNA reads TGCAGTGCCCCCACGACAGCGCACTATGGCTACACCTTC. Translation: CSAPTTAHYGYTF.

This clonotype was seen a handful of times. The chain couples TRBV29-1 to TRBJ1-3; D is unresolved. The CDR3 runs to 13 residues. From germline, CDR1 is SQVTM and CDR2 ANQGSEA. The V end was cut by 5 bases, the J end by 4 bases, with 12 bases between. The CDR3 DNA follows: TGCAGCGTTTTAGGGTTATCGGGAAACACCATATATTTT. It codes for CSVLGLSGNTIYF.

This chain uses TRBV19 with TRBJ1-2; possibly TRBD1 for D (5 bases). The CDR3 covers 15 residues. V lost 3 bases and J 5 bases, leaving 16 bases between the germline ends. The germline CDR1 and CDR2 sequences are LNHDA and SQIVND (reference sequence). CDR3 protein: CASSIGIGEGYGYTF. CDR3 sequence (DNA): TGTGCCAGTAGTATCGGAATCGGGGAGGGGTATGGCTACACCTTC.

This clonotype has just a few counts. The CDR3 coding sequence is TGTGCCAGCAGCTTAGGGCTAGCGGAGAGAGAGACCCAGTACTTC. It codes for CASSLGLAERETQYF. This chain links TRBV11-2 with TRBJ2-5, with 7 nucleotides matching TRBD2. Losses at the gene ends were 1 base for V and 4 bases for J; bases not matched to a gene: 6. Germline CDR1 reads SGHAT; CDR2 reads FQNNGV. The CDR3 is 15 amino acids.

The table lists this clonotype with many counts. The gene calls are TRBV15 and TRBJ2-3, with unresolved D. CDR1 and CDR2 (germline): LNHNV, YYDKDF (reference sequence). CDR3 length: 16 residues. V lost 0 bases and J 2 bases, leaving 12 bases between the germline ends. Here the CDR3 reads CATSRDFRADTDTQYF. DNA of the CDR3: TGTGCCACCAGCAGAGATTTCCGCGCGGACACAGATACGCAGTATTTT.

This clonotype was seen at least ten times. The chain couples TRBV7-3 to TRBJ2-1; possibly TRBD2 for D (5 bases). Germline V gene lookup returns CDR1 SGHTA and CDR2 FQGTGA. The length of the CDR3 is 14 residues. Trimming removed 5 bases from V and 7 bases from J, with 15 bases in between. The CDR3 DNA reads as TGTGCCAGCAGCCAGCCACCAGAGGGTAATGAGCAGTTCTTC. Its protein is CASSQPPEGNEQFF.

The gene calls are TRBV19 and TRBJ2-5; 8 nucleotides match TRBD2. Germline V gives CDR1 LNHDA, CDR2 SQIVND (reference sequence). The CDR3 consists of 15 residues. V dropped 10 bases and J dropped 5; count of bases not matched to a gene: 15. The DNA of the CDR3 is TGTGCCACCGACAAGTCCCCAGGCGGGAGGGAGACCCAGTACTTC. This translates into CATDKSPGGRETQYF. Based on the CDR3 plus reference TRBV19 and TRBJ2-5, the full variable domain is DGGITQSPKYLFRKEGQNVTLSCEQNLNHDAMYWYRQDPGQGLRLIYYSQIVNDFQKGDIAEGYSVSREKKESFPLTVTSAQKNPTAFYLCATDKSPGGRETQYFGPGTRLLVL.

This clonotype was picked up many times. The chain carries TRBV4-1 and TRBJ2-1, with 7 nucleotides matching TRBD2. The V and J ends lost 1 base and 9 bases, in that order; junction bases with no gene match: 9. Germline V CDR1 and CDR2: MGHRA, YSYEKL. The CDR3 sequence is 15 residues long. CDR3 amino acids: CASSQGRGGRGEQFF. The CDR3 DNA follows: TGCGCCAGCAGCCAAGGTAGGGGCGGGAGAGGTGAGCAGTTCTTC.

In this sample, this clonotype turned up many times. The chain couples TRBV7-2 to TRBJ2-3; no reliable D call. CDR1 SGHTA and CDR2 FQGNSA come from the germline V gene. V was trimmed by 6 bases and J by 2 bases, leaving 6 bases between them. The CDR3 is 12 amino acids. DNA of the CDR3: TGTGCCAGCAGTGGGGACACAGATACGCAGTATTTT. Its translation: CASSGDTDTQYF.

This clonotype has only a few counts. The V and J genes are TRBV3-1 and TRBJ2-3; TRBD1 matches 8 bases. The end of the DNA is better explained by TRBJ2-5, so the J call may be wrong. The CDR3 extends over 15 amino acids. CDR1 is LGHDT and CDR2 is YNNKEL in the germline V gene (reference sequence). The DNA of the CDR3 is TGTGCCAGCAGTCCTCCTCGAGACAGGGGAAAGACCCAGTACTTC. Its protein product is CASSPPRDRGKTQYF.

This clonotype was picked up many times. The chain carries TRBV27 and TRBJ2-5; unclear D gene. Germline V gene sequence: CDR1 MNHEY, CDR2 SMNVEV (reference sequence). The CDR3 contains 13 residues. Trimming left V 6 bases short and J 4 bases short, with 12 bases between. CDR3 bases: TGTGCCAGCAGCCTTTTCCGCGGAGAGACCCAGTACTTC. It encodes CASSLFRGETQYF.

This clonotype was seen at least ten times. V is TRBV6-1 and J is TRBJ2-7; the D gene is possibly TRBD2 (6 bases). Germline V gene sequence: CDR1 MNHNS, CDR2 SASEGT. CDR3 length equals 14 residues. Trimming shortened V by 7 bases and J by 4 bases, and 17 bases separated the two germline ends. The CDR3 region has the DNA TGTGCCAGCAAAAGCGGGTCTAGCAGATACGAGCAGTACTTC. Translation gives CASKSGSSRYEQYF.

This clonotype has only a few counts. Sequence at one end of the junction differs from germline and may be a read error. V and J are TRBV5-1 and TRBJ2-5; 7 nucleotides agree with TRBD2. This CDR3 region has 13 residues. CDR1 is SGHRS and CDR2 is YFSETQ in the germline V gene. The CDR3 bases are TGCGCCAGCAGCTCTAGCGGCCAAGAGACCCAGCACTTC. Protein product: CASSSSGQETQHF.

This clonotype occurred many times. The rearrangement uses TRBV29-1 and TRBJ2-1; 9 nucleotides align to TRBD1. Trimming took 7 bases from V and 7 from J; bases not matched to a gene: 14. The CDR3 covers 15 residues. The germline V gene encodes CDR1 SQVTM and CDR2 ANQGSEA. CDR3 in DNA: TGCAGCGCCACCCCCGGGACAGGGAGGACGAATGAGCAGTTCTTC. This codes for CSATPGTGRTNEQFF.

This chain uses TRBV18 with TRBJ1-4; D is ambiguous. The CDR3 covers 15 residues. CDR1 KGHSH and CDR2 LQKENI come from the germline V gene. Trimming removed 1 base at V and 5 bases at J, with 11 bases between. The CDR3 sequence is CASSPRQAMNEKLFF. For the CDR3, the DNA is TGTGCCAGCTCACCACGGCAGGCGATGAATGAAAAACTGTTTTTT.

This chain's CDR3 is CSVVADSSYEQYF. CDR3 in DNA: TGCAGCGTTGTCGCGGACAGCTCCTACGAGCAGTACTTC. The chain carries TRBV29-1 and TRBJ2-7; perhaps TRBD1 as D (6 bases). The germline V gene has CDR1 SQVTM and CDR2 ANQGSEA. CDR3 length: 13 residues. V lost 4 bases to trimming and J lost 0 bases, with 10 bases between them.

About this clonotype itself: This CDR3 is missing its conserved last phenylalanine or tryptophan, likely due to a read error. The gene calls are TRBV19 and TRBJ1-5; 7 nucleotides line up with TRBD1. Trimming cost V 5 bases and J 5 bases; bases outside gene matches: 6. This CDR3 comprises 14 residues. From germline, CDR1 is LNHDA and CDR2 SQIVND (reference sequence). CDR3 in amino acids: CASSRTGADQPQHL. The DNA for the CDR3 is TGTGCCAGTAGTCGTACAGGGGCAGATCAGCCCCAGCATCTT.

This clonotype was detected many times. The V and J genes are TRBV28 and TRBJ1-4, with TRBD1 identical over 9 bases. The CDR3 is 15 amino acids. The J segment lost 2 bases and the V segment lost 7 bases, leaving 5 bases of the junction unmatched. CDR1 and CDR2 (germline): MDHEN, SYDVKM. The CDR3 bases are TGTGCCAGCAATACAGGGGGCGCGACTAATGAAAAACTGTTTTTT. Its protein product is CASNTGGATNEKLFF.

This clonotype has a count of ten or more. The CDR3 sequence: CASIPSLGSNQPQHF. CDR3 coding DNA: TGTGCCAGCATCCCTTCCTTGGGAAGCAATCAGCCCCAGCATTTT. The chain uses TRBV28 and TRBJ1-5, with no clear D. V was trimmed by 7 bases and J by 1 base, leaving 14 bases between them. The germline V gene encodes CDR1 MDHEN and CDR2 SYDVKM. This CDR3 region has 15 residues.

This chain links TRBV28 with TRBJ2-1, with D possibly TRBD2 on 6 matching bases. CDR3 length: 12 residues. The germline V gene has CDR1 MDHEN and CDR2 SYDVKM. Trimming took 5 bases from V and 8 from J, leaving 10 bases between them. This chain's CDR3 is CASSQTGDEQFF. CDR3 nucleotide sequence: TGTGCCAGCAGTCAAACGGGGGATGAGCAGTTCTTC.

The V and J genes are TRBV19 and TRBJ2-2, with 10 bases aligning to TRBD1. Germline-derived CDR1 and CDR2 are LNHDA and SQIVND (reference sequence). V lost 6 bases to trimming and J lost 1 base; unmatched junction nucleotides: 5. The CDR3 contains 16 residues. CDR3 amino acids: CASRSGQGGNTGELFF. The CDR3 bases are TGTGCCAGTAGGAGCGGACAGGGGGGGAACACCGGGGAGCTGTTTTTT. Based on the CDR3 plus reference TRBV19 and TRBJ2-2, the full variable domain is DGGITQSPKYLFRKEGQNVTLSCEQNLNHDAMYWYRQDPGQGLRLIYYSQIVNDFQKGDIAEGYSVSREKKESFPLTVTSAQKNPTAFYLCASRSGQGGNTGELFFGEGSRLTVL.

The rearrangement uses TRBV7-2 and TRBJ2-3; the match to TRBD1 covers 7 bases. Trimming cost V 5 bases and J 2 bases; bases outside gene matches: 7. Germline V gives CDR1 SGHTA, CDR2 FQGNSA. CDR3 length equals 15 residues. This CDR3 reads CASSQGTESTDTQYF. Here the CDR3 DNA reads TGTGCCAGCAGCCAAGGGACAGAGTCCACAGATACGCAGTATTTT.

This clonotype was detected many times. This rearrangement joins TRBV3-1 to TRBJ2-7; TRBD2 matches 11 bases. The ends lost 3 bases at V and 4 bases at J; junction bases unmatched: 11. The length of the CDR3 is 17 residues. Germline values: CDR1 LGHDT, CDR2 YNNKEL (reference sequence). CDR3 sequence: CASSHHTPTSGGYEQYF. The CDR3 DNA follows: TGTGCCAGCAGCCACCACACCCCCACTAGCGGGGGTTACGAGCAGTACTTC.